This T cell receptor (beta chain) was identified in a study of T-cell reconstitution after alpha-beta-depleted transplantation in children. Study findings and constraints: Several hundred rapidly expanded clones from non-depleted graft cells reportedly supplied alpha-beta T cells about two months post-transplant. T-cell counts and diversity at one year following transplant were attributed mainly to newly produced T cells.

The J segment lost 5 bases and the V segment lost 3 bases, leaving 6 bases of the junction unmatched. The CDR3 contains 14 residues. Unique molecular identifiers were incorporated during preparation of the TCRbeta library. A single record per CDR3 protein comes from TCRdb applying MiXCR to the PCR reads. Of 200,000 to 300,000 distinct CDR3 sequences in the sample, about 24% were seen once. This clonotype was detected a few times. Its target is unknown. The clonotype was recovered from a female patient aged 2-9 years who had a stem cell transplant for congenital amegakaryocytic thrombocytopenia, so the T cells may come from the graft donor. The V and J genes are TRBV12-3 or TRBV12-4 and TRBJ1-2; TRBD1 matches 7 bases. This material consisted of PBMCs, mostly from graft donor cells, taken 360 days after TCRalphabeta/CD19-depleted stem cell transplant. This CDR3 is CASSFFGQVYGYTF. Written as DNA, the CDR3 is TGTGCCAGCAGTTTCTTCGGACAGGTTTATGGCTACACCTTC.